A single sample gave rise to the 14 T cell receptor beta chains below, sequenced in a study of T cell repertoires in cytomegalovirus infection. TCRdb ran MiXCR on the reads and lists one entry per CDR3 protein. The repertoire includes about 700,000 distinct CDR3 sequences, around a third of them detected once, and about 20% sits in the top ten. Antigen specificity for these receptors is unknown. The material was cultured PBMCs, obtained from culture after CMV antigen stimulation. These receptors were obtained from a human donor in good health (CMV status not recorded). Some clones in this sample may be carry-over from other donors' samples.

The chain links TRBV6-6 to TRBJ1-1; D is uncertain. Germline V gene lookup returns CDR1 MNHNY and CDR2 SVGAGI (reference sequence). The V end lost 2 bases, the J end lost 11 bases, and 15 bases lay between the germline ends. CDR3 size: 13 residues. The CDR3 sequence: CASSYAENTRAFF. The CDR3 nucleotides are TGTGCCAGCAGTTACGCGGAAAACACTCGGGCTTTCTTT.

Many counts were recorded for this clonotype. The rearrangement links TRBV10-2 to TRBJ1-5; 11 positions agree with TRBD1. The length of the CDR3 is 15 residues. J was trimmed by 7 bases and V by 6 bases; bases with no gene match: 8. Germline V gene lookup returns CDR1 WSHSY and CDR2 SAAADI. The CDR3 DNA reads as TGCGCCAGCAGAGTAGGACAGGGGGCAGGACAGCCCCAGCATTTT. It encodes CASRVGQGAGQPQHF.

This chain joins TRBV6-1 and TRBJ2-7; D remains unclear. Germline CDR1 reads MNHNS; CDR2 reads SASEGT. This CDR3 has 12 residues. V lost 8 bases and J lost 3, with 11 bases in between. The CDR3 DNA is TGTGCCAGCGGAGACTTAAACTACGAGCAGTACTTC. This sequence encodes CASGDLNYEQYF.

Many counts were recorded for this clonotype. J is TRBJ2-3 and V is TRBV7-2; 11 positions agree with TRBD2. The CDR3 is made up of 18 amino acids. The J segment lost 0 bases and the V segment lost 6 bases, leaving 11 bases of the junction unmatched. Germline assignment: CDR1 SGHTA and CDR2 FQGNSA. The CDR3 coding sequence is TGTGCCAGCAGTACACCGACGGGACTAGCGGCTAGCACAGATACGCAGTATTTT. Translated: CASSTPTGLAASTDTQYF.

This rearrangement joins TRBV4-3 to TRBJ2-3, with 9 bases matching TRBD2. V shed 1 base, J shed 6 bases, and the junction held 8 bases outside the gene matches. Looked up from germline, CDR1 is LGHNA and CDR2 is YSLEER. The CDR3 covers 16 residues. CDR3 amino acids: CASSQAGAGGMDTQYF. The CDR3 nucleotides are TGCGCCAGCAGCCAAGCCGGGGCGGGAGGGATGGATACGCAGTATTTT.

This clonotype showed up many times. The chain combines TRBV7-2 with TRBJ1-2; D call uncertain. Trimming left V 5 bases short and J 0 bases short, with 10 bases between. Germline lookup yields CDR1 SGHTA and CDR2 FQGNSA. The CDR3 extends over 14 amino acids. Here the CDR3 DNA reads TGTGCCAGCAGCGCCCAGTCCTCTAACTATGGCTACACCTTC. Residues: CASSAQSSNYGYTF.

This clonotype has just one count. In DNA, the CDR3 is TGTGCCACCAGGGGTCTAGCGGGAGTTAATGAGCAGTTCTTC. Translation: CATRGLAGVNEQFF. V usage is TRBV2 and J usage is TRBJ2-1, with 10 bases fitting TRBD2. With 10 bases clipped from V and 7 bases from J, the junction kept 10 bases outside the gene matches. The CDR3 is 14 residues long. Germline V lookup: CDR1 SNHLY, CDR2 FYNNEI.

The CDR3 DNA is TGTGCCAGCAGTCGGGACGGTAGGTGGGAGCAGTACTTC. It encodes CASSRDGRWEQYF. The chain links TRBV6-1 to TRBJ2-7; D is possibly TRBD1 or TRBD2 (5 bases each). V gave up 5 bases and J gave up 7 bases, with 15 bases separating them. Germline V CDR1 and CDR2: MNHNS, SASEGT. The CDR3 consists of 13 residues.

This CDR3 is CASRGLANNEQFF. CDR3 DNA: TGTGCCAGCAGGGGACTAGCGAACAATGAGCAGTTCTTC. This sequence joins TRBV6-2 or TRBV6-3 and TRBJ2-1; 10 bases match TRBD2. V lost 6 bases, J lost 5 bases, and 1 base stayed unmatched. CDR1 and CDR2 from the germline V gene are MNHEY and SVGEGT. The CDR3 is 13 amino acids.

The chain recombines TRBV28 with TRBJ1-2; possibly TRBD1 for D (6 bases). Trimming took off 6 bases at V and 3 bases at J, with 20 bases between the two ends. Germline V lookup: CDR1 MDHEN, CDR2 SYDVKM. The CDR3 contains 16 residues. CDR3 region: CASRGGGPHQYYGYTF. The CDR3 DNA reads as TGTGCCAGCAGGGGGGGGGGGCCCCACCAGTACTATGGCTACACCTTC.

This clonotype was seen a handful of times. This rearrangement joins TRBV4-3 to TRBJ2-3; D is ambiguous. CDR1 is LGHNA, CDR2 YSLEER, per germline. Between the trimmed V and J ends, which lost 1 base and 1 base, there was a span of 21 bases. The CDR3 runs to 19 residues. The CDR3 region has the DNA TGCGCCAGCAGCCAAGTACTACGAACCATCCTCGTTGGCACAGATACGCAGTATTTT. Translated, it gives CASSQVLRTILVGTDTQYF.

The genes are TRBV28 and TRBJ1-5; 12 nucleotides agree with TRBD1. Per the germline V gene, CDR1 is MDHEN and CDR2 is SYDVKM. V dropped 7 bases and J dropped 6; count of bases not matched to a gene: 19. The CDR3 is 19 amino acids. The chain's CDR3 is CASTTNVPGQGAKGQPQHF. CDR3 sequence (DNA): TGTGCCAGCACCACCAACGTCCCGGGACAGGGGGCGAAGGGTCAGCCCCAGCATTTT.

This clonotype has just a few counts. CDR3 amino acids: CASSTQSQSSYNEQFF. CDR3 nucleotide sequence: TGTGCCAGCAGCACACAATCACAGAGCTCCTACAATGAGCAGTTCTTC. The chain couples TRBV7-9 to TRBJ2-1; D unclear. CDR1 is SEHNR and CDR2 is FQNEAQ in the germline V gene (reference sequence). The V gene lost 5 bases and the J gene lost 0 bases, with 14 bases spanning the gap. The CDR3 consists of 16 residues.

The chain recombines TRBV19 with TRBJ2-1; D gene uncertain. The germline gives CDR1 LNHDA, CDR2 SQIVND (reference sequence). The CDR3 loop spans 12 amino acids. V lost 4 bases to trimming and J lost 9 bases, with 10 bases between them. The CDR3 nucleotides are TGTGCCAGTAGTACCCTCGGGCGTGAGCAGTTCTTC. It specifies CASSTLGREQFF.